The source of this T cell receptor beta chain is a study of shared T cell receptors in the human thymus. Produced via immunoSEQ multiplex PCR; TCRdb's table is partial and in-frame only. The table shows hundreds of thousands of clones, with approximately 88% occurring only once. This CDR3 is built from 18 residues. Trimming stripped 1 base from V and 5 bases from J, with 20 bases between. Per the germline V gene, CDR1 is LNHNV and CDR2 is YYDKDF (reference sequence). The same data also went into a second study, on human thymus T cells. As reported in that work: Thymus tissue was removed during corrective cardiac surgery. Highly overlapping thymic repertoires in unrelated individuals were reported by related research.

The chain couples TRBV15 to TRBJ1-4; no clear D gene. This receptor was taken from a boy under three years old with a congenital heart defect. Sequences were obtained from thymocytes. The CDR3 here is CATSRAIYAQQRNEKLFF. CDR3 sequence (DNA): TGTGCCACCAGCAGAGCCATCTATGCGCAGCAGCGGAATGAAAAACTGTTTTTT.